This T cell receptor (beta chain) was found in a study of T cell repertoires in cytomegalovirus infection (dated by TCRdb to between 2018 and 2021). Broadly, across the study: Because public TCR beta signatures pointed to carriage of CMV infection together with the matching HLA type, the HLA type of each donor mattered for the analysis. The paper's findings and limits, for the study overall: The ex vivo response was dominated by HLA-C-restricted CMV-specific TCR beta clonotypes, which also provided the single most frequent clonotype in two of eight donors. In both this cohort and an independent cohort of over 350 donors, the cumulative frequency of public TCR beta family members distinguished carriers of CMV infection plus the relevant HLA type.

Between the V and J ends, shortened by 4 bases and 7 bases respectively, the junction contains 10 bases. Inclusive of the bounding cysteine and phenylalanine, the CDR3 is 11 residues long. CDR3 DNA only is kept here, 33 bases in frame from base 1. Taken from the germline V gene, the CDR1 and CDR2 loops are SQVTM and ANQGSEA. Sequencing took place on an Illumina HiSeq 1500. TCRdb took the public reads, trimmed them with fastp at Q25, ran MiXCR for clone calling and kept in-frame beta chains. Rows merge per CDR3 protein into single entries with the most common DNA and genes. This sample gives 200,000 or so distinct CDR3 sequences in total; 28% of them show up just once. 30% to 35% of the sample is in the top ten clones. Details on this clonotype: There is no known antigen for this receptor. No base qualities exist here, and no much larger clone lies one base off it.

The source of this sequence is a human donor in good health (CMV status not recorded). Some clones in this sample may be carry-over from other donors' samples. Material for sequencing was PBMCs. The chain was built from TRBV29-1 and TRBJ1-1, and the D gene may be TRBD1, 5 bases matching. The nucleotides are TGCAGCGTTGCGCCGGGGCTTGAAGCTTTCTTT. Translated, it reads CSVAPGLEAFF.